The clone carrying this T cell receptor (beta chain) was counted only a few times. Its antigen remains unknown. This entry is derived from a study of T cell repertoires in cytomegalovirus infection. Looking at the study overall: Based on public TCR beta signatures, there were indications of CMV infection and of a matching HLA type.

Via MiXCR, TCRdb re-called the reads, giving one row per CDR3 protein. Among 360,000 or so distinct CDR3 sequences listed, approximately 30% were seen once. This CDR3 is built from 18 residues. Trimming stripped 3 bases from V and 2 bases from J, with 22 bases between. The sequence was collected from a human donor in good health (CMV status not recorded). Some clones in this sample may be carry-over from other donors' samples. The material was cultured PBMCs, obtained from culture after CMV antigen stimulation. The V and J genes are TRBV12-3 or TRBV12-4 and TRBJ1-1, with D possibly being TRBD1 (6 bases). In DNA form, the CDR3 reads TGTGCCAGCAGTTTCCGGCAGGGGCCGGGGGGCATTAACACTGAAGCTTTCTTT. Amino acids: CASSFRQGPGGINTEAFF.